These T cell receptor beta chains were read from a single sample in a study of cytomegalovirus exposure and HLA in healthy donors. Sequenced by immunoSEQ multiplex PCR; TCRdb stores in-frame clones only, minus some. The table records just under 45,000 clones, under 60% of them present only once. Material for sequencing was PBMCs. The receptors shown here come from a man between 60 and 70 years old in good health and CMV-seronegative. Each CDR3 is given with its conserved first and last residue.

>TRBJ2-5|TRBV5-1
CASSKPGHLEETQYF
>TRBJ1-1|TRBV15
CATSSRRDQRSEAFF
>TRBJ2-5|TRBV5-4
CASSPLKGVEETQYF
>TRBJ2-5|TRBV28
CASRMTGLETQYF
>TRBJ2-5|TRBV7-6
CASSLTGTRISETQYF
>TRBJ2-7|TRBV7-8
CASSPRSRVYEQYF
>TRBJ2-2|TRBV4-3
CASSQDQAGNTGELFF
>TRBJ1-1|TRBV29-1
CSLQGVNTEAFF
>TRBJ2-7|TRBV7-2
CASSLTQYYEQYF
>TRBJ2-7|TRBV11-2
CASSTLAGESYEQYF
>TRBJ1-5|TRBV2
CASSAGPNQPQHF
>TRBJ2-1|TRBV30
CAWSVEATRRQFF
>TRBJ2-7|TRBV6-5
CASSLLAGAGYEQYF
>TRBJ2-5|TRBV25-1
CASREAGGEETQYF
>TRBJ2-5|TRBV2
CASSVLELAGQETQYF
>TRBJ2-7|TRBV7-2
CASSLVGTGPYEQYF
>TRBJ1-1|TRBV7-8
CASSLGRGNTEAFF
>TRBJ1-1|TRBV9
CASSVEGQGYTEAFF
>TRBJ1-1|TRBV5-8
CASSLLVLLAEAFF
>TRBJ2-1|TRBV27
CASGRDYGQFF
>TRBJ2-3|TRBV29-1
CSVRYSIGTDTQYF
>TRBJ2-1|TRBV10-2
CASSGAGGYNEQFF
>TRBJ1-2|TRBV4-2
CASSQATGGDYGYTF